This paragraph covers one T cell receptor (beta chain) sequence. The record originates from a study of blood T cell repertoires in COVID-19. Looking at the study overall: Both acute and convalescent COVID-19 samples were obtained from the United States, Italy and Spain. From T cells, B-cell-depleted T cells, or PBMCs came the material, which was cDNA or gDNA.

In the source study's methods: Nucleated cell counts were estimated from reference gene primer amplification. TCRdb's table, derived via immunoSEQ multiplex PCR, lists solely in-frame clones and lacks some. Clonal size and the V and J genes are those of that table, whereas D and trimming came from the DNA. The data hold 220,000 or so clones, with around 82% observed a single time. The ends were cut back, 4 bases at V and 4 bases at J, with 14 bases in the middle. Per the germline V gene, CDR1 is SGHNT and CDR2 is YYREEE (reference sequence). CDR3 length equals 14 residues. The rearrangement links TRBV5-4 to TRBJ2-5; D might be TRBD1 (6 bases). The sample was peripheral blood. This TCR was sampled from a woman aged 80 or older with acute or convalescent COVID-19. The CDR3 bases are TGTGCCAGCAGCCCGGACATGGGGGCAGAGACCCAGTACTTC. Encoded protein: CASSPDMGAETQYF.